A single sample gave rise to the 31 T cell receptor beta chains below, sequenced in a study of blood T cell repertoires in COVID-19. This table comes from immunoSEQ multiplex PCR, and its TCRdb copy is limited to in-frame clones, with some not included. Found here are 40,000 to 60,000 clones, more than 75% of them singletons; the top ten hold 5.5% to 7%. Sequencing was done on a sample of peripheral blood. The receptors here all came from a woman aged 55-69 years with acute or convalescent COVID-19.

This chain links TRBV5-1 with TRBJ2-3; D is possibly TRBD2 (5 bases). Between the trimmed V and J ends, which lost 0 bases and 2 bases, there was a span of 13 bases. The CDR3 length is 16 residues. Germline V gene sequence: CDR1 SGHRS, CDR2 YFSETQ. The DNA of the CDR3 is TGCGCCAGCAGCTTGGACCCCCGGACTTACACAGATACGCAGTATTTT. This gives the protein CASSLDPRTYTDTQYF.

The chain carries TRBV10-3 and TRBJ2-3; 7 nucleotides match TRBD1. With 2 bases clipped from V and 1 base from J, the junction kept 0 bases outside the gene matches. Germline V gene sequence: CDR1 ENHRY, CDR2 SYGVKD. CDR3 size: 14 residues. The CDR3 nucleotides read TGTGCCATCAGTGAGGGACAGGGCACAGATACGCAGTATTTT. This codes for CAISEGQGTDTQYF.

This rearrangement joins TRBV10-3 to TRBJ1-5; the D is unclear. The V end was cut by 4 bases, the J end by 4 bases, with 8 bases between. This CDR3 has 13 residues. Germline CDR1 is ENHRY and CDR2 is SYGVKD. CDR3 nucleotides: TGTGCCATCAGTGGAGGGCAGAATCAGCCCCAGCATTTT. This translates into CAISGGQNQPQHF.

The chain uses TRBV7-3 and TRBJ2-5, with TRBD2 matching over 8 bases. The germline CDR1 and CDR2 sequences are SGHTA and FQGTGA. The CDR3 length is 15 residues. J gave up 1 base and V 5 bases, and 6 bases lay outside the gene matches. CDR3 region: CASSRTSGPQETQYF. CDR3 coding DNA: TGTGCCAGCAGCCGTACTAGCGGTCCCCAAGAGACCCAGTACTTC. Supplemented by reference TRBV7-3 and TRBJ2-5, the full variable domain reads GAGVSQTPSNKVTEKGKYVELRCDPISGHTALYWYRQSLGQGPEFLIYFQGTGAADDSGLPNDRFFAVRPEGSVSTLKIQRTERGDSAVYLCASSRTSGPQETQYFGPGTRLLVL.

The V and J genes are TRBV5-4 and TRBJ1-6; 8 bases map to TRBD1. The V segment lost 4 bases and the J segment 7 bases; nucleotides outside the gene matches: 7. This CDR3 has 15 residues. CDR1 is SGHNT and CDR2 is YYREEE in the germline V gene (reference sequence). DNA of the CDR3: TGTGCCAGCAGCCAAGGGACAGGAGGAAATTCACCCCTCCACTTT. Translation: CASSQGTGGNSPLHF.

The V and J genes are TRBV7-8 and TRBJ1-1, with D perhaps TRBD1 (6 bases). The CDR3 loop spans 19 amino acids. V lost 1 base, J lost 1 base, and 22 bases lay in between. The germline V gene encodes CDR1 SGHVS and CDR2 FQNEAQ. As DNA, the CDR3 is TGTGCCAGCAGCTTAGGAGGCAGGGGCTCTGTTAGGGGGAACACTGAAGCTTTCTTT. This encodes CASSLGGRGSVRGNTEAFF.

In its sample, this clone was seen a few times. The chain carries TRBV27 and TRBJ2-7; 9 bases are shared with TRBD1. Germline CDR1 is MNHEY and CDR2 is SMNVEV (reference sequence). Trimming cost V 1 base and J 5 bases; bases outside gene matches: 6. This CDR3 has 15 residues. The CDR3 reads CASSLLGTGRHEQYF. CDR3 DNA: TGTGCCAGCAGTTTATTGGGGACAGGGCGCCACGAGCAGTACTTC.

This chain links TRBV21-1 with TRBJ1-4. TRBV21-1 counts as a pseudogene. This CDR3 spans 15 amino acids. As DNA, the CDR3 is TGTGCCAGCAGTCCCTTGGAGGGGTGGAGAGAAAAACTGTTTTTT. Translating gives CASSPLEGWREKLFF.

CDR3 sequence: CASSSGLAGRWHEQFF. For the CDR3, the DNA is TGTGCCAGCAGTTCTGGACTAGCGGGGAGGTGGCATGAGCAGTTCTTC. The V and J genes are TRBV5-8 and TRBJ2-1; TRBD2 agrees at 12 bases. The germline V gene has CDR1 SGHTS and CDR2 YDEGEE. V gave up 5 bases and J gave up 8 bases; unmatched junction bases: 11. The CDR3 sequence is 16 residues long.

J is TRBJ1-2 and V is TRBV29-1; D perhaps matches TRBD1 (6 bases). This CDR3 has 13 amino acids. Trimming stripped 4 bases from V and 5 bases from J, with 14 bases between. The germline V gene has CDR1 SQVTM and CDR2 ANQGSEA. CDR3 bases: TGCAGCGTTGCCCAGAACAGGGATTATGGCTACACCTTC. The encoded protein is CSVAQNRDYGYTF.

As for this clone: Mismatch with germline at one junction end may stem from a read error. This chain joins TRBV5-1 and TRBJ1-1, with 10 bases identical to TRBD1. The CDR3 extends over 14 amino acids. Germline V gene sequence: CDR1 SGHRS, CDR2 YFSETQ. Here the CDR3 DNA reads TGCGCCAGCAGTTTGGACAGGGGGACGACTGAAGCTTTCTTT. As protein: CASSLDRGTTEAFF.

The chain combines TRBV30 with TRBJ2-5; D is undetermined. The V end lost 0 bases, the J end lost 7 bases, and 12 bases lay between the germline ends. Per germline, CDR1 GTSNPN and CDR2 SVGIG (reference sequence). The CDR3 has 13 amino acids. The CDR3 DNA is TGTGCCTGGAGTGTCGGTCAAGCCGGGACCCAGTACTTC. It translates to CAWSVGQAGTQYF.

CDR3: CASSVSGRASSGNTIYF. The DNA for the CDR3 is TGTGCCAGCAGCGTCAGTGGCAGGGCCAGCTCTGGAAACACCATATATTTT. The gene calls are TRBV9 and TRBJ1-3; maybe TRBD1 (5 bases). The CDR3 sequence is 17 residues long. Germline loops: CDR1 SGDLS, CDR2 YYNGEE. Trimming cost V 2 bases and J 0 bases, with 15 bases left between them.

This sequence joins TRBV7-2 and TRBJ2-7; D unclear. The V gene's germline CDR1 is SGHTA and CDR2 FQGNSA. The ends were cut back, 4 bases at V and 6 bases at J, with 7 bases in the middle. The CDR3 loop spans 11 amino acids. The CDR3 DNA reads as TGTGCCAGCAGCTCCCTACGCGAGCAGTACTTC. Its translation is CASSSLREQYF.

This chain connects TRBV6-6 to TRBJ2-2; D ambiguous. In germline, CDR1 is MNHNY, CDR2 SVGAGI (reference sequence). Between the trimmed V and J ends, which lost 5 bases and 4 bases, there was a span of 11 bases. CDR3 length: 14 amino acids. CDR3 amino acids: CASSLRLATGELFF. The DNA for the CDR3 is TGTGCCAGCAGTCTTCGACTGGCCACCGGGGAGCTGTTTTTT.

The V gene is TRBV11-2, the J gene TRBJ1-1; D gene uncertain. The CDR3 length is 12 residues. The ends were cut back, 5 bases at V and 6 bases at J, with 10 bases in the middle. Germline V gene lookup returns CDR1 SGHAT and CDR2 FQNNGV. CDR3 amino acids: CASSEETPEAFF. The CDR3, as DNA: TGTGCCAGCAGCGAGGAGACCCCTGAAGCTTTCTTT. The whole variable domain, remainder taken from reference TRBV11-2 and TRBJ1-1, is EAGVAQSPRYKIIEKRQSVAFWCNPISGHATLYWYQQILGQGPKLLIQFQNNGVVDDSQLPKDRFSAERLKGVDSTLKIQPAKLEDSAVYLCASSEETPEAFFGQGTRLTVV.

In this sample, this clone turned up once. The chain uses TRBV5-6 and TRBJ2-1, with D tentatively TRBD1 (5 bases). There are 13 residues in the CDR3. The V end lost 0 bases, the J end lost 9 bases, and 10 bases lay between the germline ends. Germline V gives CDR1 SGHDT, CDR2 YYEEEE. The CDR3 bases are TGTGCCAGCAGCTTGGGACAGCCGGGTGAGCAGTTCTTC. This gives the protein CASSLGQPGEQFF.

The chain uses TRBV14 and TRBJ2-1; TRBD2 agrees at 14 bases. This CDR3 is built from 17 residues. Germline-derived CDR1 and CDR2 are SGHDN and FVKESK. The J segment lost 7 bases and the V segment lost 3 bases, leaving 8 bases of the junction unmatched. The CDR3 loop reads CASSQRSGLAGANEQFF. The CDR3 nucleotides read TGTGCCAGCAGCCAGCGCTCGGGACTAGCGGGAGCTAATGAGCAGTTCTTC.

The chain has TRBV14 and TRBJ2-2; D is undetermined. The CDR3 sequence is 13 residues long. Trimming left V 5 bases short and J 7 bases short, with 11 bases between. Germline CDR1 is SGHDN and CDR2 is FVKESK. The CDR3 DNA sequence: TGTGCCAGCAGCAAAGGACGGGTCGGGGAGCTGTTTTTT. Translating gives CASSKGRVGELFF.

The chain uses TRBV7-7 and TRBJ1-5, with D unresolved. CDR3 length equals 13 residues. Per germline, CDR1 SSHAT and CDR2 FNYEAQ (reference sequence). V was trimmed by 0 bases and J by 5 bases, leaving 5 bases between them. CDR3 residues: CASSLAEDQPQHF. The CDR3 region has the DNA TGTGCCAGCAGCTTAGCAGAGGATCAGCCCCAGCATTTT.

The V call is TRBV5-1, the J call TRBJ2-5, with 11 bases that match TRBD2. The CDR3 is made up of 16 amino acids. V lost 0 bases to trimming and J lost 5 bases; unmatched junction nucleotides: 6. Looked up from germline, CDR1 is SGHRS and CDR2 is YFSETQ. This CDR3 is CASSLEPSGRMETQYF. CDR3 sequence (DNA): TGCGCCAGCAGCTTGGAGCCTAGCGGGAGGATGGAGACCCAGTACTTC. Full variable domain (missing parts from reference TRBV5-1 and TRBJ2-5): KAGVTQTPRYLIKTRGQQVTLSCSPISGHRSVSWYQQTPGQGLQFLFEYFSETQRNKGNFPGRFSGRQFSNSRSEMNVSTLELGDSALYLCASSLEPSGRMETQYFGPGTRLLVL.

This clone was detected a few times. The rearrangement uses TRBV3-1 (or the pseudogene TRBV3-2) and TRBJ1-2, with TRBD1 identical over 10 bases. In germline, CDR1 is LGHDT, CDR2 YNNKEL (reference sequence). The trim removed 0 bases at V and 5 bases at J, leaving 3 bases unmatched. CDR3 length: 15 amino acids. CDR3 protein: CASSQDWGQGYGYTF. CDR3 bases: TGTGCCAGCAGCCAAGATTGGGGACAGGGGTATGGCTACACCTTC.

The rearrangement links TRBV24-1 to TRBJ1-2; 12 nucleotides align to TRBD1. V shed 9 bases, J shed 6 bases, and the junction held 4 bases outside the gene matches. CDR1 and CDR2 (germline): KGHDR, SFDVKD. The CDR3 runs 13 residues. CDR3 residues: CATRWDRGHGYTF. CDR3 sequence (DNA): TGTGCCACCCGTTGGGACAGGGGGCATGGCTACACCTTC.

This clone was picked up one time. The J gene is TRBJ1-2, the V gene TRBV10-3, with 10 bases identical to TRBD1. Germline lookup yields CDR1 ENHRY and CDR2 SYGVKD. With 8 bases clipped from V and 6 bases from J, the junction kept 9 bases outside the gene matches. This CDR3 has 14 amino acids. CDR3 DNA: TGTGCCATCGCGGCGGGCGGGACAGGGGATGGCTACACCTTC. This sequence encodes CAIAAGGTGDGYTF.

The sample holds one count of this clone. The chain is built from TRBV7-3 and TRBJ2-5, with D perhaps TRBD2 (5 bases). V was clipped by 3 bases and J by 5 bases, with 13 bases between them. Germline V gene data show CDR1 as SGHTA and CDR2 as FQGTGA. This CDR3 region has 14 residues. CDR3 DNA: TGTGCCAGCAGCTTGGGCAGCGGTAGGGAGACCCAGTACTTC. Its protein product is CASSLGSGRETQYF.

J is TRBJ2-3 and V is TRBV19, with a possible D match to TRBD1 (5 bases). Between the trimmed V and J ends, which lost 1 base and 0 bases, there was a span of 14 bases. The CDR3 has 17 residues. CDR1 and CDR2 from the germline V gene are LNHDA and SQIVND (reference sequence). Written as DNA, the CDR3 is TGTGCCAGTAGTATAGGATGGGGCAGACCAAGCACAGATACGCAGTATTTT. As protein: CASSIGWGRPSTDTQYF.

The V call is TRBV27, the J call TRBJ1-2, with D uncertain. Germline CDR1 reads MNHEY; CDR2 reads SMNVEV (reference sequence). The CDR3 length is 14 residues. V was clipped by 2 bases and J by 5 bases, with 12 bases between them. DNA for the CDR3: TGTGCCAGCAGTTTACGTAGGACTGAGTATGGCTACACCTTC. As protein: CASSLRRTEYGYTF.

The chain joins TRBV10-1 to TRBJ1-2; 9 positions agree with TRBD1. Unmatched junction bases numbered 8, after V lost 0 bases and J lost 6 bases. Germline V gene sequence: CDR1 WNHNN, CDR2 SYGVQD (reference sequence). CDR3 length: 16 residues. Written as DNA, the CDR3 is TGCGCCAGCAGTGAGTCTGACAGGGGGAAGAGGGATGGCTACACCTTC. Translating it yields CASSESDRGKRDGYTF.

The genes are TRBV9 and TRBJ2-3, with TRBD2 identical over 10 bases. J was trimmed by 6 bases and V by 1 base; bases with no gene match: 5. Germline V gene data show CDR1 as SGDLS and CDR2 as YYNGEE. The CDR3 totals 15 residues. CDR3 sequence reads: CASSVSGRAVDTQYF. As DNA, the CDR3 is TGTGCCAGCAGCGTAAGCGGGAGGGCCGTCGATACGCAGTATTTT.

This clone was picked up one time. The chain links TRBV7-3 to TRBJ2-1, with 7 bases aligning to TRBD1. Germline trimming cut 5 bases from V and 1 base from J; bases unmatched to any gene: 2. CDR1 SGHTA and CDR2 FQGTGA come from the germline V gene. The CDR3 extends over 14 amino acids. In DNA form, the CDR3 reads TGTGCCAGCAGCCCGACAGGGTCCTACAATGAGCAGTTCTTC. The encoded protein is CASSPTGSYNEQFF.

The chain couples TRBV3-1 (or the pseudogene TRBV3-2) to TRBJ2-2; 7 nucleotides match TRBD2. With 4 bases clipped from V and 4 bases from J, the junction kept 0 bases outside the gene matches. The CDR3 loop spans 13 amino acids. Germline CDR1 is LGHDT and CDR2 is YNNKEL (reference sequence). As DNA, the CDR3 is TGTGCCAGCAGCCCGGGGGGCACCGGGGAGCTGTTTTTT. Amino acid sequence: CASSPGGTGELFF.